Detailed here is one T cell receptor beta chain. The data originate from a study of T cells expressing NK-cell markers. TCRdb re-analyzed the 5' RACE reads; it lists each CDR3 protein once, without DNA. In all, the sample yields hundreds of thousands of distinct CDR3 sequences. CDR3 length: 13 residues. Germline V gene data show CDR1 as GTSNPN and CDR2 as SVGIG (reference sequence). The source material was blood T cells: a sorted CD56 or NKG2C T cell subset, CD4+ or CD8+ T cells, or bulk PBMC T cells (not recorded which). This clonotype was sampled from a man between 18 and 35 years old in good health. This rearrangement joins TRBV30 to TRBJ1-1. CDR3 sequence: CAWSVSGGTEAFF.